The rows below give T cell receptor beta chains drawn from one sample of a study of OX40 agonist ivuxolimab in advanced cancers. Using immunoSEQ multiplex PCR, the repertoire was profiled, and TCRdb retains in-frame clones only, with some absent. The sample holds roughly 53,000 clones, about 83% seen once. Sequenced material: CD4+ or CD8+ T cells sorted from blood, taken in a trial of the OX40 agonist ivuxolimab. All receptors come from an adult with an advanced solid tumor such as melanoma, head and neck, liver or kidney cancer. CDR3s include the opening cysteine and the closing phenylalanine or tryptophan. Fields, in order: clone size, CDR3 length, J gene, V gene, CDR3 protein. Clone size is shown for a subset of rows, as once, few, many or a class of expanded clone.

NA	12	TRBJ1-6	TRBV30	CALDLGSSPLHF
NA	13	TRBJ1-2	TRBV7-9	CASSELGAGGYTF
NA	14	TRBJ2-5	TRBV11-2	CASSLSIGQETQYF
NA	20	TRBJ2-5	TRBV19	CASSIRLRSPNIHGQETQYF
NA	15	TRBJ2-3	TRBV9	CASSASGRGTDTQYF
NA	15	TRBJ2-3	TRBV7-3	CASSLTGGYTDTQYF
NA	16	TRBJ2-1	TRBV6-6	CASRPRAADLYNEQFF
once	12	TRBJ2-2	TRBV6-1	CASIDSTGELFF
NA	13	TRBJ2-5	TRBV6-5	CASRNREQETQYF
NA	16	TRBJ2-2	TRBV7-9	CASTFSGGTGTGELFF
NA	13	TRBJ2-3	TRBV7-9	CAGERSSTDTQYF
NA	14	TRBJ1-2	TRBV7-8	CASSWVLRNTDYTF
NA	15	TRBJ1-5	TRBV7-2	CASSLVAQGSQPQHF
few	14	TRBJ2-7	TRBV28	CASKGGGETYEQYF
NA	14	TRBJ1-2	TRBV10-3	CAISGDGREGGYTF
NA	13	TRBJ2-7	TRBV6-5	CASSDRNSYEQYF
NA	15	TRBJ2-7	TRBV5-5	CASSLGPSDPYEQYF
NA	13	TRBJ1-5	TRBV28	CASLNRGNQPQHF
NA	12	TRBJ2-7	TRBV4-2	CASSLLAGEQYF
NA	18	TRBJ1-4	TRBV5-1	CASSWPRDSEATNEKLFF
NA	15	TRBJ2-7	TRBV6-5	CASSYSWGQGYEQYF
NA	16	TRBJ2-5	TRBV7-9	CASSLRSRSGQETQYF
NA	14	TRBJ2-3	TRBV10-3	CAISESSVTDTQYF
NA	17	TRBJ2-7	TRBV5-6	CASSLEGQGQPGWEQYF
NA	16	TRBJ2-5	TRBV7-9	CASSLASSGFLKTQYF
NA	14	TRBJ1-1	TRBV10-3	CAISAKAGSTEAFF
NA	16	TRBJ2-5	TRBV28	CASSLLLAGPQGTQYF
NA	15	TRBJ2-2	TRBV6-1	CASSLRGREVGELFF
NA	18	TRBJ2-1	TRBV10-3	CAISATPTGTGKVHEQFF
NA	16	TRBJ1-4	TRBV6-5	CASSYAAPSTNEKLFF
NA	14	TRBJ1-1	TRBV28	CASSVGGENTEAFF
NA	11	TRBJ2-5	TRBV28	CASRGGETQYF
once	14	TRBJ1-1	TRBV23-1	CASSQSARAEEAFF
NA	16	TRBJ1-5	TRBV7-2	CASSLGPSFGAQPQHF
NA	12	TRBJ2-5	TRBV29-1	CSVAGGEETQYF
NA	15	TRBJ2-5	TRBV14	CASSQPSGERETQYF
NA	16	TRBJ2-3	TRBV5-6	CASRGGRLGYTDTQYF
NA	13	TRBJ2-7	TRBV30	CAWARDSSYEQYF
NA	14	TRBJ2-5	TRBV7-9	CASSPTGNQETQYF
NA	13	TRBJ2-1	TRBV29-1	CSVEGRSGTSGFF
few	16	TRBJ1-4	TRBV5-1	CASSDGQASTNEKLFF
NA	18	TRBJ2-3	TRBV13	CASSSTWRRGADTDTQYF
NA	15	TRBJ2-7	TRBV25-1	CASSEFQRIYYEQYF
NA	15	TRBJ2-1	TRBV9	CASSGDPGGFNEQFF